This TCR beta chain was recovered during a study of early T cells in non-severe SARS-CoV-2 infection. Study overall: RNA in bulk from unsorted whole blood was sequenced, and chains were unpaired.

This CDR3 contains 16 residues. Germline lookup yields CDR1 SGHNT and CDR2 YYREEE (reference sequence). V was cut by 4 bases and J by 0 bases, with 14 bases left in between. General study findings and limits: Matching results from VDJdb favored anti-spike CD8 responses, leaving private and CD4 specificities undetected.

Individual cDNA molecules were tagged with unique molecular identifiers. Using its own MiXCR run on the 5' RACE reads, TCRdb lists one record per CDR3 protein. The data show 35,000 to 40,000 distinct CDR3 sequences, with roughly 6% seen just once and approximately 24% held by the top ten. This clonotype was observed at least ten times. No antigen is known for it. The receptor was isolated from an adult who was a healthcare worker with PCR-confirmed SARS-CoV-2 infection or an uninfected control (not recorded which). Sequencing was done on a sample of whole blood. The V and J genes are TRBV5-4 and TRBJ2-4, with D tentatively TRBD2 (6 bases). The CDR3 DNA reads as TGTGCCAGCAGCGCGAGGGGTAGCGGAGCCAAAAACATTCAGTACTTC. Translating it yields CASSARGSGAKNIQYF. The complete variable domain, with remaining parts taken from reference TRBV5-4 and TRBJ2-4, reads ETGVTQSPTHLIKTRGQQVTLRCSSQSGHNTVSWYQQALGQGPQFIFQYYREEENGRGNFPPRFSGLQFPNYSSELNVNALELDDSALYLCASSARGSGAKNIQYFGAGTRLSVL.